The rows below give T cell receptor beta chains drawn from one sample of a study of OX40 agonist ivuxolimab in advanced cancers. Measured with immunoSEQ multiplex PCR; TCRdb has only the in-frame clones, and not every one. The sample yields 80,000 or so clones, roughly nine tenths seen once. The specimen was CD4+ or CD8+ T cells sorted from blood, collected in a trial of the OX40 agonist ivuxolimab. The receptors here all came from an adult with an advanced solid tumor such as melanoma, head and neck, liver or kidney cancer. Both conserved end residues are part of each CDR3. For some rows the clone size is stated as once, few or many, or as a class when expanded; others skip it.

.,15,TRBV21-1,CASRLRDGLSCEQYF
.,15,TRBV2,CASSENPGQFSGAFF
.,14,TRBV5-1,CASSLGRGGDEQYF
.,16,TRBV27,CASKIRLAGVNSTQYF
once,12,TRBV6-6,CASSYSQGRAFF
.,15,TRBV7-8,CASSLAQSSGNTIYF
.,15,TRBV6-1,CASSVPQGADTEAFF
.,15,TRBV7-2,CASSLMTRGWRGYTF
.,13,TRBV27,CASSFRNSYEQYF
.,15,TRBV19,CASSIGGTMAGELFF
.,14,TRBV30,CASADSGPGVPLHF
.,13,TRBV21-1,CASMGYTGNTIYF
.,16,TRBV6-5,CASSYSIAGGPVEQYF
.,13,TRBV5-4,CASSSRDSGGYTF
few,17,TRBV19,CASSSRGAESSNQPQHF
.,14,TRBV25-1,CASSEIQGTDTQYF
.,14,TRBV11-2,CASRRGLDANEQFF
.,15,TRBV28,CASSYDGRSYNEQFF
.,15,TRBV30,CAWSPRGSINQPQHF
.,12,TRBV11-3,CASSRGQETQYF
.,14,TRBV19,CASTIGGGGLPQHF
.,15,TRBV6-5,CASRPDRYSGNTIYF
.,18,TRBV13,CASSSTGTGGTSYNEQFF
.,11,TRBV6-1,CASTGWTEAFF
.,16,TRBV6-1,CASSAVGRRRADRAFF
.,14,TRBV18,CASSLDRRAYGYTF
.,11,TRBV6-1,CASTGTEREYF
.,15,TRBV13,CASSFGTTSTDTQYF